This T cell receptor (beta chain) stems from a study of T-cell memory formation after mild COVID-19. Whole-study context: Clusters of TCRs were largely donor specific. General study results and limits: Clones shrinking from day 15 to 85 showed even CD4/CD8 mixes; later expanders tilted CD4+. Pre-infection memory showed some responding clones, and this suggested that cross-reactive memory joined.

CDR3 length: 15 amino acids. The ends lost 4 bases at V and 0 bases at J; junction bases unmatched: 7. CDR1 is DFQATT and CDR2 is SNEGSKA in the germline V gene (reference sequence). 5'RACE primed from the constant segment yielded TCR alpha and TCR beta cDNA libraries bearing sample barcodes and UMIs. MiXCR, run by TCRdb on the 5' RACE reads, gives a single entry per CDR3 protein. This table has roughly 130,000 distinct CDR3 sequences, about 5.9% appearing once. On this clonotype: Its antigen is currently unknown.

The receptor comes from an adult woman who had mild COVID-19 (a few samples of this study predate the infection). Cell type and time point are not known. Source material: PBMCs or a T cell subset sorted from them (not recorded which). This chain links TRBV20-1 with TRBJ2-3; 7 bases map to TRBD1. The CDR3 here is CSATNRQGSTDTQYF. In DNA form, the CDR3 reads TGCAGTGCTACAAATCGACAGGGAAGCACAGATACGCAGTATTTT.